This entry lists 18 T cell receptor beta chains sequenced from one sample in a study of T cell responses to AZD1222 COVID-19 vaccine. Some clones are missing from TCRdb's copy, which holds only in-frame ones; the method was immunoSEQ multiplex PCR. The sample yields around 77,000 clones, 80% to 90% seen once. Specimen: peripheral blood, collected on day 0 of AZD1222 vaccination. These receptors came from an adult in good health.

This clone was observed a handful of times. CDR3: CASSVVGSTDTQYF. The CDR3 coding sequence is TGCGCCAGCAGTGTGGTCGGTAGCACAGATACGCAGTATTTT. This sequence joins TRBV10-1 and TRBJ2-3; D is ambiguous. CDR3 length: 14 residues. Looked up from germline, CDR1 is WNHNN and CDR2 is SYGVQD (reference sequence). V was clipped by 4 bases and J by 0 bases, with 8 bases between them.

The chain carries TRBV10-3 and TRBJ2-1; 8 bases are shared with TRBD1. This CDR3 spans 17 amino acids. Germline V CDR1 and CDR2: ENHRY, SYGVKD. J was trimmed by 5 bases and V by 0 bases; bases with no gene match: 9. In nucleotides, the CDR3 is TGTGCCATCAGTGAGTCAGGCAGGGGGCGTTCGCACAATGAGCAGTTCTTC. It encodes CAISESGRGRSHNEQFF.

This sequence joins TRBV14 and TRBJ1-4; D unclear. Trimming stripped 4 bases from V and 0 bases from J, with 6 bases between. There are 14 residues in the CDR3. Germline V gene lookup returns CDR1 SGHDN and CDR2 FVKESK. The CDR3 loop is CASSLGTTNEKLFF. Written as DNA, the CDR3 is TGTGCCAGCAGCCTTGGGACAACTAATGAAAAACTGTTTTTT.

The chain combines TRBV7-8 with TRBJ1-2; the D gene is possibly TRBD1 (5 bases). CDR3 length: 14 residues. CDR1 is SGHVS, CDR2 FQNEAQ, per germline. Trimming shortened V by 1 base and J by 8 bases, and 14 bases separated the two germline ends. In nucleotides, the CDR3 is TGTGCCAGCAGCTTAGGTGGCGGGACGGGGGGCTACACCTTC. It codes for CASSLGGGTGGYTF. The full variable domain, with the rest looked up from reference TRBV7-8 and TRBJ1-2, is GAGVSQSPRYKVAKRGQDVALRCDPISGHVSLFWYQQALGQGPEFLTYFQNEAQLDKSGLPSDRFFAERPEGSVSTLKIQRTQQEDSAVYLCASSLGGGTGGYTFGSGTRLTVV.

CDR3 DNA sequence: TGTGCCAGCAGTTTAGTTCCGGACACTGAAGCTTTCTTT. It yields the protein CASSLVPDTEAFF. V gene TRBV28 combines with J gene TRBJ1-1, with no clear D. Trimming shortened V by 2 bases and J by 3 bases, and 7 bases separated the two germline ends. This CDR3 region has 13 residues. Germline V gene sequence: CDR1 MDHEN, CDR2 SYDVKM. The complete variable domain, with remaining parts taken from reference TRBV28 and TRBJ1-1, reads DVKVTQSSRYLVKRTGEKVFLECVQDMDHENMFWYRQDPGLGLRLIYFSYDVKMKEKGDIPEGYSVSREKKERFSLILESASTNQTSMYLCASSLVPDTEAFFGQGTRLTVV.

The genes are TRBV3-1 (or the pseudogene TRBV3-2) and TRBJ1-1; weak D call: TRBD1 (5 bases). The CDR3 loop spans 13 amino acids. CDR1 and CDR2 from the germline V gene are LGHDT and YNNKEL (reference sequence). Trimming cost V 4 bases and J 7 bases, with 13 bases left between them. The CDR3 coding sequence is TGTGCCAGCAGCCCCGCAAGGGGTCGTGAAGCTTTCTTT. It yields the protein CASSPARGREAFF.

V is TRBV25-1 and J is TRBJ2-1; 8 bases match TRBD2. The trim removed 4 bases at V and 7 bases at J, leaving 9 bases unmatched. Germline values: CDR1 MGHDK, CDR2 SYGVNS. This CDR3 is 15 amino acids long. The CDR3 is CASSASGSAGNEQFF. As DNA, the CDR3 is TGTGCCAGCAGTGCAAGCGGGAGTGCCGGGAATGAGCAGTTCTTC.

The chain links TRBV28 to TRBJ1-3; perhaps TRBD1 as D (6 bases). Per the germline V gene, CDR1 is MDHEN and CDR2 is SYDVKM. Trimming removed 6 bases at V and 6 bases at J, with 15 bases between. This CDR3 is 14 amino acids long. The CDR3 sequence is CASSRTGSENTIYF. For the CDR3, the DNA is TGTGCCAGCAGCCGAACAGGGTCGGAAAACACCATATATTTT.

The rearrangement joins TRBV29-1 to TRBJ2-1; D possibly corresponds to TRBD2 (5 bases). The V gene lost 5 bases and the J gene lost 5 bases, with 13 bases spanning the gap. Germline V CDR1 and CDR2: SQVTM, ANQGSEA. The length of the CDR3 is 13 residues. The CDR3 DNA reads as TGCAGCGTTCGGGTCCTAGCTGACAATGAGCAGTTCTTC. Its translation is CSVRVLADNEQFF.

This chain connects TRBV6-2 or TRBV6-3 to TRBJ2-3, with 8 bases fitting TRBD2. The length of the CDR3 is 16 residues. V was clipped by 0 bases and J by 3 bases; unmatched bases: 5. Per the germline V gene, CDR1 is MNHEY and CDR2 is SVGEGT. The CDR3 region has the DNA TGTGCCAGCAGTTACTCGGCGGGAGGAGGGACAGATACGCAGTATTTT. It encodes CASSYSAGGGTDTQYF.

The J gene is TRBJ1-4, the V gene TRBV18; D not certain. The CDR3 covers 16 residues. V was pared by 1 base and J by 0 bases, with 9 bases between. The germline V gene has CDR1 KGHSH and CDR2 LQKENI. CDR3 amino acids: CASSPRNGATNEKLFF. For the CDR3, the DNA is TGTGCCAGCTCACCACGAAACGGAGCAACTAATGAAAAACTGTTTTTT.

The chain has TRBV6-5 and TRBJ2-2; 8 bases match TRBD2. The CDR3 contains 16 residues. The germline V gene encodes CDR1 MNHEY and CDR2 SVGAGI. After removal of 2 bases from V and 4 bases from J, the junction contained 6 bases not matched to a gene. The CDR3 is CASSYDRLASTGELFF. CDR3 DNA sequence: TGTGCCAGCAGTTACGATCGACTAGCGAGCACCGGGGAGCTGTTTTTT.

CDR3 loop: CATGRLNTEAFF. The CDR3 coding sequence is TGTGCCACGGGCAGATTAAACACTGAAGCTTTCTTT. J is TRBJ1-1 and V is TRBV19; D unresolved. The CDR3 runs to 12 residues. Between the trimmed V and J ends, which lost 10 bases and 2 bases, there was a span of 11 bases. Germline loops: CDR1 LNHDA, CDR2 SQIVND (reference sequence).

This clone was found once. CDR3 DNA sequence: TGTGCCAGCGGGAACTCCTATAATTCACCCCTCCACTTT. Amino acid sequence: CASGNSYNSPLHF. V and J are TRBV12-3 or TRBV12-4 and TRBJ1-6; D ambiguous. This CDR3 comprises 13 residues. V dropped 8 bases and J dropped 0 bases, with 5 bases sitting between them.

V usage is TRBV6-5 and J usage is TRBJ1-2; 7 nucleotides match TRBD1. CDR1 is MNHEY and CDR2 is SVGAGI in the germline V gene. With V trimmed by 0 bases and J by 6 bases, 7 bases remained unmatched. The CDR3 totals 15 residues. The CDR3 DNA follows: TGTGCCAGCAGTTACTCGGCCGAGACAGGGAATGGCTACACCTTC. Its translation: CASSYSAETGNGYTF.

The chain couples TRBV28 to TRBJ1-3, with D perhaps TRBD1 (5 bases). Germline CDR1 MDHEN, CDR2 SYDVKM. The CDR3 has 14 residues. V was trimmed by 8 bases and J by 3 bases, leaving 14 bases between them. This chain's CDR3 is CASLPGHVGNTIYF. CDR3 nucleotide sequence: TGTGCCAGCCTTCCCGGACACGTTGGAAACACCATATATTTT.

The chain joins TRBV6-5 to TRBJ2-1; TRBD2 aligns across 10 bases. The trim removed 6 bases at V and 5 bases at J, leaving 7 bases unmatched. Germline CDR1 and CDR2: MNHEY and SVGAGI. The CDR3 sequence is 15 residues long. The CDR3 nucleotides read TGTGCCAGCAGGGAGATACTAGCGGGGAACAATGAGCAGTTCTTC. Protein product: CASREILAGNNEQFF.

The J gene is TRBJ2-2, the V gene TRBV19; 8 bases match TRBD1. Trimming removed 2 bases from V and 6 bases from J; junction bases left unmatched: 5. The CDR3 length is 15 residues. Germline CDR1 is LNHDA and CDR2 is SQIVND (reference sequence). The CDR3 bases are TGTGCCAGTAGTATATCGACAGGGGCACCCGGGGAGCTGTTTTTT. Translating it yields CASSISTGAPGELFF.